The 4 T cell receptor beta chains below come from one sample, sequenced in a study of early T cells in non-severe SARS-CoV-2 infection. TCRdb independently ran MiXCR on the 5' RACE reads; one entry per CDR3 protein. The sample holds tens of thousands of distinct CDR3 sequences, 4.5% to 7% seen once. The sequencing sample was made of whole blood. All receptors derive from an adult who was a healthcare worker with PCR-confirmed SARS-CoV-2 infection or an uninfected control (not recorded which).

The rearrangement joins TRBV27 to TRBJ1-6; D gene ambiguous. Trimming stripped 4 bases from V and 8 bases from J, with 6 bases between. The CDR3 consists of 12 residues. The germline gives CDR1 MNHEY, CDR2 SMNVEV (reference sequence). This CDR3 reads CASSYRDSPLHF. CDR3 nucleotide sequence: TGTGCCAGCAGTTACCGGGATTCACCCCTCCACTTT.

The chain has TRBV7-8 and TRBJ2-7; D remains ambiguous. In germline, CDR1 is SGHVS, CDR2 FQNEAQ. V dropped 0 bases and J dropped 3 bases, with 12 bases sitting between them. The CDR3 is made up of 15 amino acids. The CDR3: CASSLAKAGFYEQYF. In DNA form, the CDR3 reads TGTGCCAGCAGCTTAGCGAAGGCAGGATTCTACGAGCAGTACTTC.

V and J are TRBV7-2 and TRBJ1-4; D not certain. The CDR3 runs 12 residues. V was pared by 4 bases and J by 4 bases, with 4 bases between. Germline V gene lookup returns CDR1 SGHTA and CDR2 FQGNSA. The CDR3, as DNA: TGTGCCAGCAGCTCTTTTAATGAAAAACTGTTTTTT. It translates to CASSSFNEKLFF.

This clonotype was counted many times. The rearrangement joins TRBV5-4 to TRBJ2-1; 7 bases line up with TRBD2. With V trimmed by 0 bases and J by 7 bases, 10 bases remained unmatched. CDR1 SGHNT and CDR2 YYREEE come from the germline V gene (reference sequence). CDR3 length: 16 amino acids. This CDR3 is CASSLGLAVYGNEQFF. The CDR3 bases are TGTGCCAGCAGCTTGGGGCTAGCGGTTTATGGGAATGAGCAGTTCTTC.